This T cell receptor beta chain was recovered during a study of cytomegalovirus exposure and HLA in healthy donors. About the study: A prior study identified roughly 110 million unique TCR beta sequences from some 200 million T cells. Whole-study results and caveats: There were over 150 TCR beta chains listed as cytomegalovirus-associated. Common viral pathogens seemed, in a later analysis, to connect with several of the most significant clusters.

The PCR used 60 Vbeta and 13 Jbeta primers. Methods used by the authors: A follow-up analysis tallied about 80 million unique TCR beta chains, approximately 10 million shared. Profiling relied on immunoSEQ multiplex PCR, and the TCRdb table lists in-frame clones only, not all of them. V and J calls plus clone size are reproduced from that table; the DNA served to infer D and trimming. Its clone listing holds some 70,000 clones. Germline V CDR1 and CDR2: SGHNT, YYREEE (reference sequence). This CDR3 contains 15 residues. Germline trimming cut 0 bases from V and 4 bases from J; bases unmatched to any gene: 6. About this clone: What it binds is unknown. This sample includes further DNA sequences coding for the same CDR3.

The TCR comes from a female donor in good health and CMV-seropositive. The sequenced sample was PBMCs. The chain couples TRBV5-4 to TRBJ2-5, with TRBD1 matching 7 bases. CDR3 sequence reads: CASSLGRGFGETQYF. In DNA, the CDR3 is TGTGCCAGCAGCTTGGGCAGGGGGTTCGGAGAGACCCAGTACTTC.